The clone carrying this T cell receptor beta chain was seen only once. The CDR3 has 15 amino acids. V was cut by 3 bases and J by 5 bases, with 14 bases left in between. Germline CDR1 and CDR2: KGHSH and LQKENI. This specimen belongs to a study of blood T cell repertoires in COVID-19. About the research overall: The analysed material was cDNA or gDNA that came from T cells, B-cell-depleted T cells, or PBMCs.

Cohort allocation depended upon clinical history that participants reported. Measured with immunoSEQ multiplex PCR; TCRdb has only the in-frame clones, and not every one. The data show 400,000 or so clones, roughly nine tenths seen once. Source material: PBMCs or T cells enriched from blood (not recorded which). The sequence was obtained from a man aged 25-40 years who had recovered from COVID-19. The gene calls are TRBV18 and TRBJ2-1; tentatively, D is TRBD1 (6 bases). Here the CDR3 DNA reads TGTGCCAGCTCACCTATAGAGGGGGTGAACAATGAGCAGTTCTTC. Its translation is CASSPIEGVNNEQFF. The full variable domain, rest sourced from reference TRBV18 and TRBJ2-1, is NAGVMQNPRHLVRRRGQEARLRCSPMKGHSHVYWYRQLPEEGLKFMVYLQKENIIDESGMPKERFSAEFPKEGPSILRIQQVVRGDSAAYFCASSPIEGVNNEQFFGPGTRLTVL.